This T cell receptor beta chain was found in a study of blood T cells in healthy people across ages. The study's findings and limits: Possibly, changes in expanded clonotypes were confounded because donor CMV status was unknown. Greater diversity and more naive CD4+ cells were seen in long-lived donors than in aged donors.

Looked up from germline, CDR1 is SGHKS and CDR2 is YYEKEE (reference sequence). This CDR3 has 15 residues. V was pared by 0 bases and J by 4 bases, with 5 bases of the junction left unmatched. Primers used in a second PCR of roughly 6 to 11 cycles were a sample-barcoded 5' primer and a J-beta primer mix. TCRdb independently ran MiXCR on the 5' RACE reads; one entry per CDR3 protein. In the table there are about 2 million distinct CDR3 sequences, roughly 52% of which are singletons. As concerns this clonotype: Antigen: not known.

Individuals who donated were healthy Caucasians from Russia aged roughly 6 to 95. V and J are TRBV5-5 and TRBJ1-2; 8 bases are a match to TRBD1. Sequenced sample: blood. The TCR comes from a woman between 40 and 55 years old in good health. In nucleotides, the CDR3 is TGTGCCAGCAGCTTGGCCAAGGGACAGGCCTATGGCTACACCTTC. Protein sequence: CASSLAKGQAYGYTF.